The clone carrying this T cell receptor (beta chain) was seen at least ten times. As yet, its antigen is unknown. Germline V gene data show CDR1 as LGHNA and CDR2 as YSLEER. This CDR3 contains 15 residues. With 2 bases removed from V and 4 bases from J, the gap between germline ends came to 12 bases. This sample was included in a study of beta chain features in type 1 diabetes. In total, each donor contributed a single heparinised blood draw that averaged about 100 mL. Via the markers CD45RO/CCR7/CD25/CD127/CD95/CD27, stem cell-like memory, regulatory, central memory and naive CD4+ cells were sorted. Study results and limitations: PCR might favor shorter templates, but any such skew would affect patients and controls equally. There was a moderate but significant shortening of TCRB CDR3s in all four CD4+ subsets of Type 1 diabetes patients.

Every isolated RNA sample was fully reverse transcribed, so sequencing captured expressed TCRB transcripts. Some clones are missing from TCRdb's copy, which holds only in-frame ones; the method was immunoSEQ multiplex PCR. The sample comprises roughly 300,000 clones, approximately 8% of which are singletons, and more than 0.4% rests with the top ten. Sequences were obtained from central memory CD4+ T cells from blood. This chain links TRBV4-3 with TRBJ1-3, with D hard to call. This receptor was taken from a young woman in good health. As DNA, the CDR3 is TGCGCCAGCAGCCAACATTCGGGAGGAGGAAACACCATATATTTT. Amino acid sequence: CASSQHSGGGNTIYF.